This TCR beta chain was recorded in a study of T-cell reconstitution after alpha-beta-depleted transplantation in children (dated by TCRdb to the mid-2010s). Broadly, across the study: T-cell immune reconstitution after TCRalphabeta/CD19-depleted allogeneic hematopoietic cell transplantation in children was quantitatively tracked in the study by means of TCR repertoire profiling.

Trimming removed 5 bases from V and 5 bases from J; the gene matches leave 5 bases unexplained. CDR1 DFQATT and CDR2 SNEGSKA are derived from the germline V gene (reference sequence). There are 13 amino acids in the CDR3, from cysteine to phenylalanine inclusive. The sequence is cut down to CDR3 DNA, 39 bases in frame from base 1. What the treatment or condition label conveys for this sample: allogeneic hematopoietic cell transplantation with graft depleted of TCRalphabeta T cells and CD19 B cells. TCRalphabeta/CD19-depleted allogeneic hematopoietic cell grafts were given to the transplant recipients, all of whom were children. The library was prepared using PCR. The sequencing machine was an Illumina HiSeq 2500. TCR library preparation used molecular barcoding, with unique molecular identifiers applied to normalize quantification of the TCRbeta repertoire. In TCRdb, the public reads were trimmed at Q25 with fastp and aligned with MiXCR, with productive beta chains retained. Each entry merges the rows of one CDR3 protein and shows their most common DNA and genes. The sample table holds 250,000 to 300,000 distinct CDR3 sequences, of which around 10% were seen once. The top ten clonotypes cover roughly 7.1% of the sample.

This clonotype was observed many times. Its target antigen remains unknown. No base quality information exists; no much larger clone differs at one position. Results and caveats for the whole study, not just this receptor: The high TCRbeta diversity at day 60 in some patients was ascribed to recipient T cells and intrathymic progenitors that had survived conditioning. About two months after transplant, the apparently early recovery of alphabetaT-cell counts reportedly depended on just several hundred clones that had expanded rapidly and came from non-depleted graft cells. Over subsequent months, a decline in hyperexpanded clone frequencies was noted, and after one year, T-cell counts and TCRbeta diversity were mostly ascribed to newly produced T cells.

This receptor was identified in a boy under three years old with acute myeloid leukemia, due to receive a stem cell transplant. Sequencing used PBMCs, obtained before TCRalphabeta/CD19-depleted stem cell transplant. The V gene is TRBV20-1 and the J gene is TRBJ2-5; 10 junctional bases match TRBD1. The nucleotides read TGCAGTGCTTCGGACAGGGGGGGTGAGACCCAGTACTTC. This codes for CSASDRGGETQYF.